The T cell receptor (beta chain) described here comes from a study of CD8+ T cells in alopecia areata. As for the study in general: Tofacitinib therapy took 6 to 18 months; 6 months off drug came after. Study-wide results and limits: Many of the expanded lesional clones endured in scalp and blood while on tofacitinib. Compared with mice, patients displayed less clear TCR sharing, possibly for HLA-related reasons.

Sequencing templates came from extracted RNA that was reverse transcribed into cDNA. Generated by immunoSEQ multiplex PCR, the TCRdb table keeps only in-frame clones and is missing some. The data hold 200,000 to 250,000 clones, with around three fifths observed a single time. The germline V gene encodes CDR1 SGHRS and CDR2 YFSETQ. The CDR3 sequence is 15 residues long. Trimming stripped 0 bases from V and 5 bases from J, with 14 bases between. Treatment in this sample: oral pan-JAK inhibitor, 5-10 mg twice daily. Those with alopecia areata gave lesional scalp punch biopsies and peripheral blood. Details on this clone: As yet, its antigen is unknown.

The sequence was collected from a human donor with alopecia areata. V gene TRBV5-1 combines with J gene TRBJ2-5; TRBD1 might be the D (5 bases). Material: CD4+ T cells sorted from blood, obtained at week 4, from a patient treated with tofacitinib. The CDR3 reads CASSLGAHSGETQYF. CDR3 coding DNA: TGCGCCAGCAGCTTGGGAGCGCATTCAGGGGAGACCCAGTACTTC.